These 18 T cell receptor beta chains originate from one sample sequenced in a study of CD8 T cells in Susac syndrome. The authors reverse transcribed roughly 0.5 to 1 ug RNA with random hexamers. TCRdb re-called the immunoSEQ multiplex PCR reads through MiXCR, storing one row per CDR3 protein. This sample has 95,000 to 150,000 distinct CDR3 sequences, with about 93% found just once. Input material: CD4+ T cells from PBMCs. The receptors originated from a human donor in good health.

This rearrangement joins TRBV7-9 to TRBJ2-1, with 13 bases lining up with TRBD2. Germline V gene data show CDR1 as SEHNR and CDR2 as FQNEAQ (reference sequence). The trim removed 1 base at V and 6 bases at J, leaving 6 bases unmatched. The CDR3 runs 17 residues. As DNA, the CDR3 is TGTGCCAGCAGCTTAGAGTGGACTAGCGGGAGCGGCAATGAGCAGTTCTTC. Translated, it gives CASSLEWTSGSGNEQFF.

The chain recombines TRBV25-1 with TRBJ2-4; D is possibly TRBD2 (5 bases). Germline V gene lookup returns CDR1 MGHDK and CDR2 SYGVNS. Trimming took 2 bases from V and 1 from J, leaving 6 bases between them. CDR3 length: 14 residues. The CDR3 protein is CASSESGAKNIQYF. The CDR3, as DNA: TGTGCCAGCAGTGAAAGCGGTGCCAAAAACATTCAGTACTTC.

The table lists this clonotype with a count of one. The genes are TRBV18 and TRBJ2-1; TRBD2 aligns across 7 bases. Germline CDR1 KGHSH, CDR2 LQKENI. With V trimmed by 3 bases and J by 6 bases, 5 bases remained unmatched. CDR3 length equals 14 residues. The CDR3 DNA sequence: TGTGCCAGCTCACCGGGACTAAGGCGCAATGAGCAGTTCTTC. As protein: CASSPGLRRNEQFF.

For this clonotype: A junction end diverges from the germline sequence, so it may reflect a read error. The genes are TRBV12-3 or TRBV12-4 and TRBJ1-1; TRBD1 might be the D (5 bases). The CDR3 is made up of 15 amino acids. The DNA for the CDR3 is TGTGCCAGCACCCCTTCGGGACTTTTGAACACTGAAGCTTCCTTT. Its protein product is CASTPSGLLNTEASF.

The CDR3 spells CASSSPGAGANVLTF. The CDR3 bases are TGTGCCAGCAGCTCCCCCGGGGCTGGGGCCAACGTCCTGACTTTC. The rearrangement joins TRBV28 to TRBJ2-6, with a possible D match to TRBD2 (5 bases). Germline CDR1 reads MDHEN; CDR2 reads SYDVKM. V dropped 6 bases and J dropped 2 bases, with 11 bases sitting between them. The CDR3 extends over 15 amino acids.

This clonotype was detected only a few times. The chain is built from TRBV3-1 and TRBJ2-7; D gene unclear. Trimming removed 1 base at V and 5 bases at J, with 6 bases between. There are 12 residues in the CDR3. Germline V gene data show CDR1 as LGHDT and CDR2 as YNNKEL (reference sequence). The CDR3 coding sequence is TGTGCCAGCAGCCAAGTGCCCCACGAGCAGTACTTC. Translated, it gives CASSQVPHEQYF.

The rearrangement uses TRBV29-1 and TRBJ2-3, with 16 nucleotides matching TRBD2. CDR3 length: 19 amino acids. From germline, CDR1 is SQVTM and CDR2 ANQGSEA. Germline trimming cut 3 bases from V and 3 bases from J; bases unmatched to any gene: 12. The CDR3 spells CSVDPGSGLAGGLTDTQYF. The CDR3 nucleotides are TGCAGCGTTGACCCAGGGTCGGGACTAGCGGGAGGGCTGACAGATACGCAGTATTTT.

This chain's CDR3 is CASSYSGWGPYEQYF. The CDR3 DNA is TGTGCCAGCAGTTACTCGGGGTGGGGGCCCTACGAGCAGTACTTC. The V gene is TRBV6-5, the J gene TRBJ2-7, with D possibly matching TRBD1 (6 bases). CDR1 is MNHEY, CDR2 SVGAGI, per germline. The CDR3 consists of 15 residues. V lost 0 bases to trimming and J lost 2 bases, with 11 bases between them.

The CDR3 DNA sequence: TGTGCCACCAGCAGAGGAGGAGGGGGGCAAGAGACCCAGTACTTC. Translated, it gives CATSRGGGGQETQYF. This sequence joins TRBV15 and TRBJ2-5, with D perhaps matching TRBD1 or TRBD2 (6 bases each). The germline V gene encodes CDR1 LNHNV and CDR2 YYDKDF (reference sequence). The CDR3 spans 15 residues. The V and J ends lost 1 base and 2 bases respectively, with 11 bases between them.

The table lists this clonotype with a count of one. This rearrangement joins TRBV3-1 to TRBJ1-3; D remains ambiguous. CDR3 length: 12 residues. The germline V and J ends were trimmed by 6 bases and 4 bases, with 7 bases remaining between them. Germline V gene lookup returns CDR1 LGHDT and CDR2 YNNKEL (reference sequence). The CDR3 DNA reads as TGTGCCAGCAGTCTGAGGGGAAACACCATATATTTT. This gives the protein CASSLRGNTIYF.

The chain has TRBV18 and TRBJ2-1; 7 positions match TRBD2. The CDR3 runs to 15 residues. Germline assignment: CDR1 KGHSH and CDR2 LQKENI. The V gene end was trimmed by 3 bases and the J gene end by 4 bases; junction bases not matched to a gene: 6. The CDR3 DNA sequence: TGTGCCAGCTCACCGTCTAGCGGACTTTACAATGAGCAGTTCTTC. Translation gives CASSPSSGLYNEQFF.

The rearrangement joins TRBV7-9 to TRBJ1-1, with no clear D. The CDR3 runs 14 residues. Germline values: CDR1 SEHNR, CDR2 FQNEAQ (reference sequence). The V and J ends lost 1 base and 1 base respectively, with 7 bases between them. The CDR3, as DNA: TGTGCCAGCAGCTTAGGGATGAAGAACACTGAAGCTTTCTTT. It translates to CASSLGMKNTEAFF.

The chain carries TRBV9 and TRBJ1-5, with 8 nucleotides matching TRBD1. This CDR3 is built from 16 residues. The ends lost 0 bases at V and 4 bases at J; junction bases unmatched: 6. Per germline, CDR1 SGDLS and CDR2 YYNGEE. Here the CDR3 DNA reads TGTGCCAGCAGCGTAGGTCCAGGGGGCCGTAATCAGCCCCAGCATTTT. Amino acid sequence: CASSVGPGGRNQPQHF.

The chain carries TRBV19 and TRBJ2-7, with D hard to call. This CDR3 has 13 amino acids. V was shortened by 10 bases and J by 3 bases, with 16 bases between the two germline ends. Germline CDR1 is LNHDA and CDR2 is SQIVND (reference sequence). The DNA for the CDR3 is TGTGCCACCAGATCCGAGACCAGCTACGAGCAGTACTTC. Its translation is CATRSETSYEQYF.

This clonotype has only one observation. This rearrangement joins TRBV6-2 or TRBV6-3 to TRBJ1-5; D possibly corresponds to TRBD1 (5 bases). The CDR3 has 15 residues. Trimming pared 0 bases from V and 6 bases from J, leaving 12 bases between. The germline V gene has CDR1 MNHEY and CDR2 SVGEGT. The chain's CDR3 is CASSYSGAQGQPQHF. The CDR3 region has the DNA TGTGCCAGCAGTTACTCTGGGGCGCAGGGTCAGCCCCAGCATTTT.

V and J are TRBV2 and TRBJ2-7; D is uncertain. V shed 2 bases and J shed 6 bases, with 5 bases lying between them. The CDR3 runs to 11 residues. Germline loops: CDR1 SNHLY, CDR2 FYNNEI. Here the CDR3 reads CASSEWVEQYF. CDR3 in DNA: TGTGCCAGCAGTGAATGGGTCGAGCAGTACTTC.

The rearrangement joins TRBV3-1 to TRBJ1-1; D is unresolved. V shed 5 bases and J shed 2 bases, with 9 bases lying between them. The CDR3 runs to 13 residues. Germline loops: CDR1 LGHDT, CDR2 YNNKEL (reference sequence). The CDR3 spells CASSLTINTEAFF. The CDR3 region has the DNA TGTGCCAGCAGCTTAACTATCAACACTGAAGCTTTCTTT.

The chain joins TRBV5-4 to TRBJ1-5; D unresolved. The CDR3 consists of 15 residues. V shed 6 bases and J shed 6 bases, with 19 bases lying between them. Germline V gene sequence: CDR1 SGHNT, CDR2 YYREEE (reference sequence). The CDR3 loop reads CASTSGSRLGQPQHF. CDR3 DNA sequence: TGTGCCAGCACCTCCGGGAGTCGGCTTGGTCAGCCCCAGCATTTT.